This T cell receptor beta chain came from a study of cytomegalovirus exposure and HLA in healthy donors (dated by TCRdb to about 2017). Background for the entire study: An earlier analysis of 587 of the donors reported approximately 260 Gb of sequence data and 100 million to 120 million unique TCR beta sequences obtained from around 170 million T cells. Because of strong linkage in the cohort, five DR-DQ haplotypes were treated as single units for association and clustering. In an earlier analysis of a few hundred of the donors, high-throughput TCR beta sequencing was used to judge whether each TCR beta V gene segment behaved as functional or pseudogenic. A separate validation cohort of over 95 different subjects was used in addition to the roughly 700-subject first cohort. Genome-wide SNP genotypes for about 60% of the roughly 700 donors were used in a later genetic analysis, which treated that subset as a discovery cohort. Among a few hundred genotyped donors of the cohort, an average of roughly 240,000 unique TCR beta nucleotide sequences were sequenced per donor, roughly 18% of them non-productive. Among the approximately 420 genotyped donors, around 79% belonged to the genetic ancestry cluster associated with self-reported Caucasian donors. Every repertoire in the discovery cohort had been generated on one and the same sequencing platform. To predict cytomegalovirus infection status, the study brought together high-throughput TCR immunosequencing, statistical association of individual TCRs with disease status, and machine learning. HLA typing covered class I and class II loci at four-digit resolution. Alongside the repertoire data, information on donor age, sex, ethnicity and CMV serostatus was compiled. In the later analysis, no new phenotypic data were used to find candidate immune exposures; instead, reliance was placed on TCR beta sequences and their occurrence across donors. Approximately 310 gigabases of sequencing data and about 92 million unique TCR sequences made up an early release that covered several hundred HLA-typed donors. Typing coverage varied by locus: about 620-630 donors for A, B, C, DRB1 and DQB1; 500 to 550 for DQA1; some 610 for DPA1; under 490 for DPB1. The T cell repertoires of 670 or so subjects were profiled by immunosequencing and related to cytomegalovirus serostatus. In a later analysis, previously published TCR beta repertoires from some 640 donors were re-analyzed and high-resolution HLA genotyping was added so that TCR occurrence patterns could be studied. The study aimed to test whether signatures of past pathogen exposure could be identified by cataloging public T cell receptors.

Comments on this clone: This clone's antigen is unknown. No base qualities exist here, and no much larger clone lies one base off it.

The library was built by means of the immunoSEQ multiplex PCR assay. For the multiplex PCR, a mixture combining 60 forward primers for TCR Vbeta segments and 13 reverse primers for TCR Jbeta segments was used. A multiplex PCR assay on genomic DNA amplified the CDR3 region of rearranged TCR beta genes. The amplified TCR beta libraries were sequenced on the Illumina HiSeq System as 87-base-pair reads. The published analysis was carried out like this. A later analysis tallied around 80 million unique TCR beta chains across the 666 repertoires, and about 12 million of those chains were shared by two or more donors. Raw reads were error-corrected and collapsed into unique sequences with a nearest-neighbor algorithm that merged closely related sequences to remove PCR and sequencing errors. V, D and J gene segments were assigned by aligning CDR3 sequences to IMGT reference sequences. Each retained sequence needed at least a six-nucleotide match to both a V gene segment and a J gene segment. Rearrangements were called productive when the CDR3 lacked stop codons and stayed in frame with V and J; all others were non-productive. Following IMGT convention, CDR3 was defined as the stretch from the second conserved V-encoded cysteine to the conserved J-encoded phenylalanine. The earlier analysis of approximately 590 of the donors excluded any sequence lacking an unambiguous match to a single V gene segment. In an earlier analysis of approximately 590 of the donors, a V segment was called functional when productive rearrangements were above 56.7%, and segregating when the standard deviation between donors exceeded 5%. A statistical classification framework was developed to diagnose cytomegalovirus status using the catalog of TCR beta chain sequences. A later analysis assigned V and J genes by comparing TCR nucleotide sequences with IMGT/GENE-DB human TR gene sequences. In a later analysis, CDR3 sequences and most-parsimonious VDJ recombination scenarios were assigned using the TCRdist pipeline. In a later analysis, each TCR beta chain was defined by its CDR3 amino acid sequence together with its V-gene family, and reads lacking a unique V-gene family were excluded. A later analysis removed roughly 590 highly shared, low-generation-probability nucleotide sequences to deal with suspected cross-contamination and a sequencing artifact. In a later analysis, a clonal expansion index for each public chain was calculated from normalized within-repertoire ranks of inferred template counts. A later analysis computed generation probabilities with a VDJ recombination model fitted to out-of-frame rearrangements, and checked the results against IGoR. In a later analysis, hypergeometric tests were used to score TCR-TCR, TCR-HLA and TCR-CMV co-occurrence, with a repertoire-size bias correction applied to TCR pairs. A later analysis estimated false discovery rates by permuting HLA or CMV assignments 20 times. In a later analysis, co-occurring TCRs were grouped using DBSCAN, with TCRdist sequence similarity added in when clustering inside HLA-allele-positive subsets. Co-occurrence clustering excluded repertoires with fewer than 30,000 or more than 120,000 public chains, plus five with anomalous nucleotide sharing. Entries here come from immuneACCESS through TCRdb and include only in-frame sequences with V and J called. Some clones fail to appear in such tables; in the studies checked, an unresolved V gene covers under half of the shortfall, and the cause of the remainder is unknown. D and trimming were read from the DNA, whereas the V and J calls and clone size are those reported in that table. A total of about 81,000 clones appear in this sample, around 80% of them only once. Approximately 3% of the sample is taken by the ten largest.

The cohort was made up of about 610 healthy bone marrow donors. All cohort members were sampled while nominally healthy, although unrecorded immune exposures were likely present. The donor tested CMV seropositive, placing the donor among the 250 to 350 seropositive members of the cohort. Each donor provided a peripheral blood sample, and peripheral blood mononuclear cells were used for TCR beta sequencing. The Qiagen DNeasy Blood Extraction Kit was used to extract genomic DNA from the blood cell samples. What the research found in general, with its limitations: At a false discovery rate of 0.05, a later analysis linked around 15,000 TCR beta sequences to specific HLA alleles. Because HLA typing was unavailable for some donors at each locus, only the typed subset was used in association tests. While some public TCRs were present in many individuals, most TCR sequences turned up only very rarely across donors. The classifier was reported to diagnose cytomegalovirus status with high specificity and sensitivity in both the original cohort and the validation cohort. Broadly in line with IMGT annotations, most TCR beta V segments showed up in productive rearrangements about 90% or about 30% of the time in an earlier analysis of several hundred of the donors. In a later genetic analysis, fewer N-insertions in productive TCRs were reported among donors in an Asian-associated ancestry cluster than the roughly 640-donor mean. In a later genetic analysis, a missense DCLRE1C variant was associated with V-gene and J-gene trimming of TCR beta chains, and the association was replicated in an independent cohort. It was suggested by the authors that the approach could potentially be generalized to other disease states and immunological phenotypes. The presence/absence analyses assumed that sequencing depth was roughly uniform across donors, and that assumption may not be true. Correlated functional status among segregating V segments might be attributable to linkage disequilibrium, but an unknown experimental factor could not be ruled out. Most CMV-associated TCR beta chains appeared to be HLA-restricted in a later analysis, and the HLA associations seemed to be driven largely by CMV exposure. A further reported finding was that TCR beta sequences accurately predicted the HLA-A and HLA-B alleles for most subjects in the first cohort. In a later analysis, HLA-associated TCR beta chains were found to be more clonally expanded and to have lower generation probabilities than equally common non-associated chains. The cohort was sequenced for TCR beta chains only, and without alpha or paired-chain data the features that could be detected were limited. The study listed 164 TCR beta chains as associated with cytomegalovirus. Assigning TCR associations to individual alleles was difficult when HLA alleles, especially DR and DQ, strongly co-occurred. Because counts were too low, about 18 rarely observed V segments, including chromosome 9 orphons, were excluded from the earlier analysis of 587 of the donors. According to a later analysis, parvovirus B19, influenza, CMV and Epstein-Barr virus appeared linked to several top co-occurrence clusters. In vitro tests confirmed that three of the cytomegalovirus-associated TCR beta chains recognize cytomegalovirus antigens. A group of highly shared sequence variants was considered likely to be a technical artifact of the sequencing pipeline. A later analysis found that TCR association rates varied across HLA loci, with DRB1 alleles showing the most associated TCRs and HLA-C alleles the fewest. CMV serostatus was the only immune exposure information available for the cohort.

The sequence was collected from a man aged 45 to 65 in good health and CMV-seropositive. Source material: PBMCs.

The CDR3: CASSQVAGGGAKNIQYF. The sequenced DNA is TGCGCCAGCAGCCAAGTAGCGGGAGGGGGGGCCAAAAACATTCAGTACTTC. The sequence links TRBV4-1 to TRBJ2-4; 11 central bases correspond to TRBD2. CDR1 MGHRA and CDR2 YSYEKL were looked up in the germline V gene. There are 17 amino acids in the CDR3, from cysteine to phenylalanine inclusive. Left in the record is the CDR3 DNA by itself, 51 bases read in frame from the first base. V is pruned by 1 base and J by 1 base, leaving 3 bases of the junction without a gene match.